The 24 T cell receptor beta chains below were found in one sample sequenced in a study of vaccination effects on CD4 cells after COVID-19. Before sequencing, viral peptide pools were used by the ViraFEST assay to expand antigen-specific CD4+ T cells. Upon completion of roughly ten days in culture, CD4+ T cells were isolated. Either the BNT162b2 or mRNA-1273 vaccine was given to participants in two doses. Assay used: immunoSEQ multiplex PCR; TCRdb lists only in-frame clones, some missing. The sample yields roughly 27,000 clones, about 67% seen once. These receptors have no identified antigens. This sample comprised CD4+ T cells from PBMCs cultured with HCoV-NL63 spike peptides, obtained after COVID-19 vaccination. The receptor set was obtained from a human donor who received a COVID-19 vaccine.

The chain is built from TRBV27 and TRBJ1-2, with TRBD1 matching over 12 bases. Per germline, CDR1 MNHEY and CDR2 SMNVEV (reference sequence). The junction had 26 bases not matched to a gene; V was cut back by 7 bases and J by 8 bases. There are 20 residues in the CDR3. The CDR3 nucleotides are TGTGCCAGCACCCTACAAGGGGGGGGGACAGGGGGCTCTTCGTTGCGGGGCTACACCTTC. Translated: CASTLQGGGTGGSSLRGYTF.

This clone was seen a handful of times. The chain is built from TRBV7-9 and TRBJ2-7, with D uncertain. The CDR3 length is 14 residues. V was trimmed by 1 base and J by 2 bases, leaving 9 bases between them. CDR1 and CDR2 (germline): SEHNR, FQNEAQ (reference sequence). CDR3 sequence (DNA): TGTGCCAGCAGCTTAGGCATCGTCGCCTACGAGCAGTACTTC. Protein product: CASSLGIVAYEQYF.

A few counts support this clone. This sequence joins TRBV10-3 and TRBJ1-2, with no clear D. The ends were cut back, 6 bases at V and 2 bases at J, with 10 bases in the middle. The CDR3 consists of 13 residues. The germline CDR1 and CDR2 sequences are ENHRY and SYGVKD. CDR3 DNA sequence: TGTGCCATCAGGGAGGGTCGGAACTATGGCTACACCTTC. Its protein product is CAIREGRNYGYTF.

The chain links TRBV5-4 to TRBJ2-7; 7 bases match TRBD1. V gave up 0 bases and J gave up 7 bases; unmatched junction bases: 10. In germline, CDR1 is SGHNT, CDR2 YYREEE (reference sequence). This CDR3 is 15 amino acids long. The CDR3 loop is CASSLVAGGIYEQYF. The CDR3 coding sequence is TGTGCCAGCAGCTTGGTGGCAGGGGGTATTTATGAGCAGTACTTC. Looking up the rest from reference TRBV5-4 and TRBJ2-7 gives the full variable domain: ETGVTQSPTHLIKTRGQQVTLRCSSQSGHNTVSWYQQALGQGPQFIFQYYREEENGRGNFPPRFSGLQFPNYSSELNVNALELDDSALYLCASSLVAGGIYEQYFGPGTRLTVT.

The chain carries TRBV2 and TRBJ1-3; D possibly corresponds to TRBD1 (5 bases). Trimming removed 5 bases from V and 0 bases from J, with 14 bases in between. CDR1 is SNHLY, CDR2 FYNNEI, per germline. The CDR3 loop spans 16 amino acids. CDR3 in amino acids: CASSPGRLNSGNTIYF. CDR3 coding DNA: TGTGCCAGCAGTCCAGGGCGGCTGAACTCTGGAAACACCATATATTTT.

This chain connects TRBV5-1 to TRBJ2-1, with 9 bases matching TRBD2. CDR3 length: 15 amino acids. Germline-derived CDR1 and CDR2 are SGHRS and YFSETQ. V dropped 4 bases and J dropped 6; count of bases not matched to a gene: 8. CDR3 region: CASSRGGGAGNEQFF. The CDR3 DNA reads TGCGCCAGCAGCCGAGGCGGGGGGGCAGGCAATGAGCAGTTCTTC.

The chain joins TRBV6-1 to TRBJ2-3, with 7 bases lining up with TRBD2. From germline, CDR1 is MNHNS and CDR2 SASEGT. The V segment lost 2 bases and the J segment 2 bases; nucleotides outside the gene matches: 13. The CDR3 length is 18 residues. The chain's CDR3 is CASSERFGTSAFTDTQYF. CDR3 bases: TGTGCCAGCAGTGAAAGGTTCGGAACTAGCGCATTCACAGATACGCAGTATTTT.

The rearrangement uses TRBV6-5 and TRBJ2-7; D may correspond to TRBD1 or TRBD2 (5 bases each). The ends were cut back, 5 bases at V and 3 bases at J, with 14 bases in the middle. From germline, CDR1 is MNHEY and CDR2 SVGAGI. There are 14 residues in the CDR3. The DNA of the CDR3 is TGTGCCAGCAGTACAACGGGACGGGACTACGAGCAGTACTTC. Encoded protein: CASSTTGRDYEQYF.

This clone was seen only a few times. The CDR3 nucleotides read TGTGCCAGCTCGTTAGGGGAGGACACTGAAGCTTTCTTT. Translation gives CASSLGEDTEAFF. V and J are TRBV18 and TRBJ1-1; D may be TRBD1 (5 bases). Trimming pared 6 bases from V and 3 bases from J, leaving 11 bases between. The CDR3 extends over 13 amino acids. The germline gives CDR1 KGHSH, CDR2 LQKENI.

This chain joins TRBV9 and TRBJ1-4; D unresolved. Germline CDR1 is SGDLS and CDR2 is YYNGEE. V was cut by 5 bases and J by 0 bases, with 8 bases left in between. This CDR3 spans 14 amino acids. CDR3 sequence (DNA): TGTGCCAGCAGTCTGAGTTCAACTAATGAAAAACTGTTTTTT. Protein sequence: CASSLSSTNEKLFF.

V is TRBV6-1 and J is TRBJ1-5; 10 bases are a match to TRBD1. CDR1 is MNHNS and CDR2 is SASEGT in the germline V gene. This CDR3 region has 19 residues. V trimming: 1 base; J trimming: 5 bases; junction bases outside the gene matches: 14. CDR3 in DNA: TGTGCCAGCAGTGAAGAGGCGGGACAGGGGCGGAGGGGAGATCAGCCCCAGCATTTT. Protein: CASSEEAGQGRRGDQPQHF.

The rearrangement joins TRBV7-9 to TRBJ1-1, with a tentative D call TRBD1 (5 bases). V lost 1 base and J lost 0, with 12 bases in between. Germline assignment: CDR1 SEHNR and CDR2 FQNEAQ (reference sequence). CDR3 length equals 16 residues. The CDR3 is CASSLGGRIMNTEAFF. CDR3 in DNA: TGTGCCAGCAGCTTAGGGGGACGGATCATGAACACTGAAGCTTTCTTT.

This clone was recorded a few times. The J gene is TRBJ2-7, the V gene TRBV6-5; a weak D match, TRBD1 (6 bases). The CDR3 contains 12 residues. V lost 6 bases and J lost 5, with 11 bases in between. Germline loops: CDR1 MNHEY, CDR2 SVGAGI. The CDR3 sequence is CASSFDRNEQYF. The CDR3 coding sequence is TGTGCCAGCAGCTTCGACAGGAACGAGCAGTACTTC.

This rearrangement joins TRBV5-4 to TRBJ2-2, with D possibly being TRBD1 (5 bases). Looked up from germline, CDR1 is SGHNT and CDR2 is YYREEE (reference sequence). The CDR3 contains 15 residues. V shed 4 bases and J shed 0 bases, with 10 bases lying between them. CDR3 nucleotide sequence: TGTGCCAGCAGCATTTCACAGGCGAACACCGGGGAGCTGTTTTTT. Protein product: CASSISQANTGELFF.

The CDR3 spells CASSSPPLLMTSGGTDTQYF. Here the CDR3 DNA reads TGTGCCAGCAGTTCCCCACCCTTACTAATGACTAGCGGGGGGACAGATACGCAGTATTTT. The J gene is TRBJ2-3, the V gene TRBV27, with TRBD2 identical over 13 bases. V trimming: 4 bases; J trimming: 3 bases; junction bases outside the gene matches: 16. Germline V gene lookup returns CDR1 MNHEY and CDR2 SMNVEV (reference sequence). The CDR3 is 20 amino acids.

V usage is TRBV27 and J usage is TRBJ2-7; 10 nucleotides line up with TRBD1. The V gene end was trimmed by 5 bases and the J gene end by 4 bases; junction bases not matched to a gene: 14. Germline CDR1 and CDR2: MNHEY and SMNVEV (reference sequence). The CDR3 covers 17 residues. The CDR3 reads CASSTAGQGKGWYEQYF. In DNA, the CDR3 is TGTGCCAGCAGTACGGCGGGACAGGGGAAAGGATGGTACGAGCAGTACTTC.

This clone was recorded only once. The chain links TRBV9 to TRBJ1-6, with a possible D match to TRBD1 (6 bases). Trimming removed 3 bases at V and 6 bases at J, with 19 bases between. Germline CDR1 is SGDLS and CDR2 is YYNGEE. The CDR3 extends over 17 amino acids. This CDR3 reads CASSEGTSTGSNSPLHF. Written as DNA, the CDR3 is TGTGCCAGCAGCGAGGGAACTTCGACAGGATCTAATTCACCCCTCCACTTT.

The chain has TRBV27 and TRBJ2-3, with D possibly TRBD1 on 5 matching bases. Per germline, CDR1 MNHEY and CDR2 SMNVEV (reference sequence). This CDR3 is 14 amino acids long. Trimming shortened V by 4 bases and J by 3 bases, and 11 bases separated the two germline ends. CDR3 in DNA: TGTGCCAGCAGTTCTAGGGGAAGGACAGATACGCAGTATTTT. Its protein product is CASSSRGRTDTQYF.

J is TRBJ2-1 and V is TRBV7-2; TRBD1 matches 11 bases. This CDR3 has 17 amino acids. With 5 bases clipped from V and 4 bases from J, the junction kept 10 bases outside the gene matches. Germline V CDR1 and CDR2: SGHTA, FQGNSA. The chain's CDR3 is CASSPTSGTGGYNEQFF. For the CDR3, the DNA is TGTGCCAGCAGCCCTACCTCCGGGACAGGGGGGTACAATGAGCAGTTCTTC. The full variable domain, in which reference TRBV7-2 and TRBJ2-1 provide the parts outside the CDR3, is GAGVSQSPSNKVTEKGKDVELRCDPISGHTALYWYRQSLGQGLEFLIYFQGNSAPDKSGLPSDRFSAERTGGSVSTLTIQRTQQEDSAVYLCASSPTSGTGGYNEQFFGPGTRLTVL.

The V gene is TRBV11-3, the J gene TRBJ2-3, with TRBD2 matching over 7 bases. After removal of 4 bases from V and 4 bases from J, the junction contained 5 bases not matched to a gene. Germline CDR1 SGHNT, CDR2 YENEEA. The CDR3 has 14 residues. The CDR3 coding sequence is TGTGCCAGCAGCTCTCGGGGGGTAGCAGATACGCAGTATTTT. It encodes CASSSRGVADTQYF.

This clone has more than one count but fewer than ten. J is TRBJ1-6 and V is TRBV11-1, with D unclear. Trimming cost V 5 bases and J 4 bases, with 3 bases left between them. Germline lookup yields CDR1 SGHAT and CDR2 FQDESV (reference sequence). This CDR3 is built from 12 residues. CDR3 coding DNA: TGTGCCAGCAGCCAATATAATTCACCCCTCCACTTT. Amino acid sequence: CASSQYNSPLHF.

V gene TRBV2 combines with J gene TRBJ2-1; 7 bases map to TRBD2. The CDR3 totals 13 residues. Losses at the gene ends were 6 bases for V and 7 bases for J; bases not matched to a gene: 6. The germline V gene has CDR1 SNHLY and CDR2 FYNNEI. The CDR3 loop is CASSVGGGNEQFF. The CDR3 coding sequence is TGTGCCAGCAGCGTCGGGGGAGGGAATGAGCAGTTCTTC.

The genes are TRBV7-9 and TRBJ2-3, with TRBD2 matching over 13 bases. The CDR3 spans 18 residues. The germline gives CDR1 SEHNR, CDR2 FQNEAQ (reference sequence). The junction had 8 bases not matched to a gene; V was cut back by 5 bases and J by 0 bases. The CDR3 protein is CASSPRTSGSLSTDTQYF. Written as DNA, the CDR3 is TGTGCCAGCAGCCCCAGGACTAGCGGGAGCCTTAGCACAGATACGCAGTATTTT.

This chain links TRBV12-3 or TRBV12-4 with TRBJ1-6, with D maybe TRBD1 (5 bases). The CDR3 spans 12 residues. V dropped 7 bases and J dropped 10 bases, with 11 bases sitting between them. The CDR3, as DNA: TGTGCCAGCAACCGGGACGTATCACCCCTCCACTTT. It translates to CASNRDVSPLHF.